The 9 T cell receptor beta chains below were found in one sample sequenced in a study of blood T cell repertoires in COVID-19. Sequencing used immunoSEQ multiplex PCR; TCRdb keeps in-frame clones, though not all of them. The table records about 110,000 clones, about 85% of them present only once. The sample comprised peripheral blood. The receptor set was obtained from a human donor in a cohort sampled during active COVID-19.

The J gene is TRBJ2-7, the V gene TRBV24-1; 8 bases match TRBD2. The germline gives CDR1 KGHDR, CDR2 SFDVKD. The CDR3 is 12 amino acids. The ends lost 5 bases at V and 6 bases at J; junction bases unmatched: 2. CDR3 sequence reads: CATSAGGFEQYF. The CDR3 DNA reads TGTGCCACCAGTGCGGGAGGGTTCGAGCAGTACTTC.

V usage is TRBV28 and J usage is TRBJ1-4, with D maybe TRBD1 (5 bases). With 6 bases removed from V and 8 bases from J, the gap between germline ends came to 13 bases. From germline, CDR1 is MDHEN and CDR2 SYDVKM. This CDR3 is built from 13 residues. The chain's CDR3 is CASRVQANEKLFF. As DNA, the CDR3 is TGTGCCAGCAGGGTACAGGCGAACGAAAAACTGTTTTTT.

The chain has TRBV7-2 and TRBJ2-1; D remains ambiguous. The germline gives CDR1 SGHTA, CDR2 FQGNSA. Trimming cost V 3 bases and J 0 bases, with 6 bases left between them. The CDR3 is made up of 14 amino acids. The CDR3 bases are TGTGCCAGCAGCTTTAAGAGCTCCTACAATGAGCAGTTCTTC. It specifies CASSFKSSYNEQFF.

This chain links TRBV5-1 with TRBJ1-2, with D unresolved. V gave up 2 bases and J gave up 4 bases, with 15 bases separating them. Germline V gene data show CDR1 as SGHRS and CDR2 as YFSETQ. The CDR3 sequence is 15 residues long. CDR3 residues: CASSFSGSSSYGYTF. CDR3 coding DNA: TGCGCCAGCAGCTTTTCCGGGTCCTCCTCCTATGGCTACACCTTC.

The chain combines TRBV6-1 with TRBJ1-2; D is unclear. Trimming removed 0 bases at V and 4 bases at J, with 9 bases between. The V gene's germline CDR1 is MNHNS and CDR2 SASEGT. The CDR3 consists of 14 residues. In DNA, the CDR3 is TGTGCCAGCAGTGAAGCAAGAGAATCCTATGGCTACACCTTC. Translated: CASSEARESYGYTF.

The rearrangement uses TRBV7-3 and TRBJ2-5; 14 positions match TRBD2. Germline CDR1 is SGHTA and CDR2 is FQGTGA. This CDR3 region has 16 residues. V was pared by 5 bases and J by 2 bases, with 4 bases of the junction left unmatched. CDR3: CASSNGLAGGQETQYF. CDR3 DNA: TGTGCCAGCAGCAACGGACTAGCGGGAGGACAAGAGACCCAGTACTTC. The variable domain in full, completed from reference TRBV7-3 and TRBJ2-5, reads GAGVSQTPSNKVTEKGKYVELRCDPISGHTALYWYRQSLGQGPEFLIYFQGTGAADDSGLPNDRFFAVRPEGSVSTLKIQRTERGDSAVYLCASSNGLAGGQETQYFGPGTRLLVL.

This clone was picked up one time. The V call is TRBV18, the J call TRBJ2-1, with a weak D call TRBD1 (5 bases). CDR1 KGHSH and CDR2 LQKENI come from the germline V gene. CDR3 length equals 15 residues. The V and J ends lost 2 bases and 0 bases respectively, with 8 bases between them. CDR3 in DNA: TGTGCCAGCTCACCAGGGGCAGGCTCCTACAATGAGCAGTTCTTC. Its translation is CASSPGAGSYNEQFF.

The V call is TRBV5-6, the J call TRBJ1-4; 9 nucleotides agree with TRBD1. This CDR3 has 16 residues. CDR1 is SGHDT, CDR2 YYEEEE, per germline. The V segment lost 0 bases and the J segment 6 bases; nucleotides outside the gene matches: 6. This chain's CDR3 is CASSLERTGEDEKLFF. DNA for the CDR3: TGTGCCAGCAGCTTGGAACGGACAGGGGAGGATGAAAAACTGTTTTTT. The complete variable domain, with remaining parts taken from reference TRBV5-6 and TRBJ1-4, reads DAGVTQSPTHLIKTRGQQVTLRCSPKSGHDTVSWYQQALGQGPQFIFQYYEEEERQRGNFPDRFSGHQFPNYSSELNVNALLLGDSALYLCASSLERTGEDEKLFFGSGTQLSVL.

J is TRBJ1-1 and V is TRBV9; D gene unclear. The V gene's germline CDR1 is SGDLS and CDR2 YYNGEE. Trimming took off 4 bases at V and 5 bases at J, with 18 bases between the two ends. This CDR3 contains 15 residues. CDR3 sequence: CASSLSGVSGTEAFF. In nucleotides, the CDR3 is TGTGCCAGCAGCCTTAGCGGGGTTAGTGGAACTGAAGCTTTCTTT.